The 10 T cell receptor beta chains listed next were all sequenced from one sample in a study of shared clonotypes between healthy human individuals. Positively selected for CCR7, the CD45RO-negative cells used as naive CD8 cells excluded terminally differentiated effector memory CD45RA+ cells. Generated by immunoSEQ multiplex PCR, the TCRdb table keeps only in-frame clones and is missing some. The repertoire includes 550,000 to 650,000 clones, roughly 95% of them detected once, and less than 0.12% sits in the top ten. Specimen: naive CD8+ T cells sorted from blood. The receptor source for this set is a young woman in good health.

This chain joins TRBV6-5 and TRBJ2-2, with 8 bases aligning to TRBD2. V shed 7 bases and J 6 bases; nucleotides not matched to a gene: 10. The CDR3 totals 15 residues. CDR1 and CDR2 from the germline V gene are MNHEY and SVGAGI. CDR3 region: CASTLGLGAPGELFF. Here the CDR3 DNA reads TGTGCCAGCACCTTGGGACTAGGAGCCCCCGGGGAGCTGTTTTTT.

The V gene is TRBV28, the J gene TRBJ1-5, with D unresolved. The germline CDR1 and CDR2 sequences are MDHEN and SYDVKM. Trimming stripped 5 bases from V and 0 bases from J, with 14 bases between. The CDR3 is made up of 16 amino acids. In DNA, the CDR3 is TGTGCCAGCAGTACCATCAGGCGATATAGCAATCAGCCCCAGCATTTT. It yields the protein CASSTIRRYSNQPQHF.

The chain is built from TRBV11-2 and TRBJ2-5; tentative D call: TRBD1 (6 bases). V was pared by 5 bases and J by 6 bases, with 10 bases between. Germline loops: CDR1 SGHAT, CDR2 FQNNGV. The CDR3 loop spans 12 amino acids. For the CDR3, the DNA is TGTGCCAGCAGCAGGACAGTGCAGACCCAGTACTTC. As protein: CASSRTVQTQYF.

This chain joins TRBV19 and TRBJ2-7; possibly TRBD1 for D (7 bases). The V and J ends lost 6 bases and 5 bases respectively, with 11 bases between them. Germline V gene data show CDR1 as LNHDA and CDR2 as SQIVND (reference sequence). The CDR3 has 12 amino acids. CDR3 nucleotide sequence: TGTGCCAGTAGCCAGGGGGGCAACGAGCAGTACTTC. Translated, it gives CASSQGGNEQYF. The full variable domain, its missing parts supplied by reference TRBV19 and TRBJ2-7, is DGGITQSPKYLFRKEGQNVTLSCEQNLNHDAMYWYRQDPGQGLRLIYYSQIVNDFQKGDIAEGYSVSREKKESFPLTVTSAQKNPTAFYLCASSQGGNEQYFGPGTRLTVT.

V is TRBV4-1 and J is TRBJ1-1; no firm D call. Germline V gene data show CDR1 as MGHRA and CDR2 as YSYEKL. The CDR3 sequence is 14 residues long. V gave up 0 bases and J gave up 6 bases, with 11 bases separating them. CDR3 in amino acids: CASSQDFGYAEAFF. The CDR3 bases are TGCGCCAGCAGCCAAGATTTTGGATACGCTGAAGCTTTCTTT.

V usage is TRBV7-8 and J usage is TRBJ2-7, with 7 bases identical to TRBD1. Germline CDR1 and CDR2: SGHVS and FQNEAQ. Trimming at V came to 5 bases and at J to 3 bases, leaving 13 bases not matched to a gene. This CDR3 is built from 16 residues. This chain's CDR3 is CASSVTRGFRNYEQYF. The CDR3 DNA is TGTGCCAGCAGCGTAACCAGGGGGTTCCGAAACTACGAGCAGTACTTC.

For this clone: The sample has other DNA sequences that encode this CDR3 too. The chain couples TRBV6-5 to TRBJ2-7; the D gene is possibly TRBD1 (6 bases). The V gene's germline CDR1 is MNHEY and CDR2 SVGAGI. The CDR3 sequence is 14 residues long. V lost 1 base, J lost 3 bases, and 10 bases lay in between. The CDR3 nucleotides read TGTGCCAGCAGTTACTACCAGGGGAGCTACGAGCAGTACTTC. Translated, it gives CASSYYQGSYEQYF.

This clone was observed a single time. The V call is TRBV2, the J call TRBJ2-5, with 10 bases lining up with TRBD2. There are 15 residues in the CDR3. The germline CDR1 and CDR2 sequences are SNHLY and FYNNEI. V lost 6 bases and J lost 4; bases outside the gene matches: 8. In nucleotides, the CDR3 is TGTGCCAGCAGAGATAGCGGGAGGTCCAGAGAGACCCAGTACTTC. Its translation: CASRDSGRSRETQYF.

Here the CDR3 reads CASSLERGTRLNTEAFF. For the CDR3, the DNA is TGTGCCAGCAGCTTAGAGAGGGGGACGCGTCTGAACACTGAAGCTTTCTTT. The chain recombines TRBV11-2 with TRBJ1-1; maybe TRBD1 (6 bases). Germline V gene lookup returns CDR1 SGHAT and CDR2 FQNNGV. This CDR3 region has 17 residues. V lost 0 bases and J 0 bases, leaving 14 bases between the germline ends.

V is TRBV5-1 and J is TRBJ1-5; D gene unclear. Trimming stripped 4 bases from V and 5 bases from J, with 22 bases between. This CDR3 has 17 amino acids. Germline V lookup: CDR1 SGHRS, CDR2 YFSETQ. CDR3 protein: CASSHTSNREPHQPQHF. The DNA for the CDR3 is TGCGCCAGCAGCCATACATCAAACAGAGAGCCCCATCAGCCCCAGCATTTT.